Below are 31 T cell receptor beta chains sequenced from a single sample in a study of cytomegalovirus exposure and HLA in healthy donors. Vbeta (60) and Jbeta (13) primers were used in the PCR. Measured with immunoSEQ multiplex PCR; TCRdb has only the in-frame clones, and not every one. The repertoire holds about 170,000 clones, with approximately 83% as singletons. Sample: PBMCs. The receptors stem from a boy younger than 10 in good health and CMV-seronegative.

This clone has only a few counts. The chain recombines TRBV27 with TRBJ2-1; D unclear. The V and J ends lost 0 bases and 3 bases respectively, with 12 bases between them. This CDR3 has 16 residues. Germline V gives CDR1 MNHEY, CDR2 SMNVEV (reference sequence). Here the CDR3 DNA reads TGTGCCAGCAGTTTATCTAGCACCAACTTCTACAATGAGCAGTTCTTC. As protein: CASSLSSTNFYNEQFF.

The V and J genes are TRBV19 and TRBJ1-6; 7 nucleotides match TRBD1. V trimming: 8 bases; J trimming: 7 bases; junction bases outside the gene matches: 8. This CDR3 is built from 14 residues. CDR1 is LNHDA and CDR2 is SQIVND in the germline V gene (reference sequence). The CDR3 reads CASGVRGLNSPLHF. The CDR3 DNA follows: TGTGCCAGTGGAGTGAGGGGGCTAAATTCACCCCTCCACTTT.

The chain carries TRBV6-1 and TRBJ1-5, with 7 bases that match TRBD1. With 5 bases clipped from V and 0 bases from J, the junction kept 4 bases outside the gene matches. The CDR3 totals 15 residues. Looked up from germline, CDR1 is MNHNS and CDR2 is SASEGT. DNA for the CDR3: TGTGCCAGCAGTTGGGACAGCTATAGCAATCAGCCCCAGCATTTT. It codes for CASSWDSYSNQPQHF.

The CDR3 DNA reads TGCGCCAGCAGCCAAGATAGGGGGCTGGGCACTGAAGCTTTCTTT. Translated: CASSQDRGLGTEAFF. V is TRBV4-3 and J is TRBJ1-1; 7 nucleotides line up with TRBD1. This CDR3 contains 15 residues. CDR1 is LGHNA, CDR2 YSLEER, per germline. The V segment lost 0 bases and the J segment 4 bases; nucleotides outside the gene matches: 5.

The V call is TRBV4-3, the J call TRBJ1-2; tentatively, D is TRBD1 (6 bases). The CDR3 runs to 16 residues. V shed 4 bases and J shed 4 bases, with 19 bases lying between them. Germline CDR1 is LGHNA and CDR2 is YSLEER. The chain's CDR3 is CASSRDQNRVAYGYTF. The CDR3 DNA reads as TGCGCCAGCAGCCGCGACCAAAACAGGGTCGCCTATGGCTACACCTTC.

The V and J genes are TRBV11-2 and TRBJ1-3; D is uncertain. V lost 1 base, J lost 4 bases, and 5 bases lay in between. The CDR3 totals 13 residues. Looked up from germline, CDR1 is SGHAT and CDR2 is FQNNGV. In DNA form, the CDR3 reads TGTGCCAGCAGCTTAGGTCGGGGAAACACCATATATTTT. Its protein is CASSLGRGNTIYF.

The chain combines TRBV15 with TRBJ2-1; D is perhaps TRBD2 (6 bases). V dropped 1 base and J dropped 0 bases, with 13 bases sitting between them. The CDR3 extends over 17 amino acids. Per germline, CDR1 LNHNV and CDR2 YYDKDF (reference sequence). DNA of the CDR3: TGTGCCACCAGCAGAGTCCTTAGCGGAAGCTCCTACAATGAGCAGTTCTTC. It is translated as CATSRVLSGSSYNEQFF.

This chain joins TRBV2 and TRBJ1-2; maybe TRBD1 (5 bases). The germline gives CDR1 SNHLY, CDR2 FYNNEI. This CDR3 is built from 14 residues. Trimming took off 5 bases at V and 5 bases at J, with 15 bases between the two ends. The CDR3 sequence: CASSPETVTYGYTF. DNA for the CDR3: TGTGCCAGCAGTCCCGAGACAGTTACTTATGGCTACACCTTC.

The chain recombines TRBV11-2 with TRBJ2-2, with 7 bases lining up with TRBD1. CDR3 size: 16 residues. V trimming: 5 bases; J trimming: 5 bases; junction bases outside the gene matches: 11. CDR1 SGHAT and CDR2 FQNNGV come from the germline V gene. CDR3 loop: CASSPLIQGRTGELFF. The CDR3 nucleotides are TGTGCCAGCAGCCCCTTAATACAGGGGAGAACCGGGGAGCTGTTTTTT.

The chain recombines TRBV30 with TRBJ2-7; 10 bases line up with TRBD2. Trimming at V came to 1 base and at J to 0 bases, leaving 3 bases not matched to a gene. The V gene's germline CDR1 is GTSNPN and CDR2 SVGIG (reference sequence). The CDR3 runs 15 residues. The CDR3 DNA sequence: TGTGCCTGGAGTGGGGCTAGCGGGAGCTCCTACGAGCAGTACTTC. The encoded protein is CAWSGASGSSYEQYF.

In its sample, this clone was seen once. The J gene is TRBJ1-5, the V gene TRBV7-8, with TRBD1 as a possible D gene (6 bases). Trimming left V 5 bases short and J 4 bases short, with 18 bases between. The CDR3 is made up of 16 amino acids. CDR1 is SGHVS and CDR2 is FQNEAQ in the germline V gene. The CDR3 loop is CASSHSRDTKNQPQHF. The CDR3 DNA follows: TGTGCCAGCAGCCATTCCCGGGACACGAAAAATCAGCCCCAGCATTTT.

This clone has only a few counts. The chain's CDR3 is CSVGGRQGGGYTF. The DNA for the CDR3 is TGCAGCGTTGGGGGAAGACAGGGAGGTGGCTACACCTTC. The chain uses TRBV29-1 and TRBJ1-2; 7 positions agree with TRBD1. The CDR3 has 13 amino acids. V shed 4 bases and J 7 bases; nucleotides not matched to a gene: 9. Per the germline V gene, CDR1 is SQVTM and CDR2 is ANQGSEA.

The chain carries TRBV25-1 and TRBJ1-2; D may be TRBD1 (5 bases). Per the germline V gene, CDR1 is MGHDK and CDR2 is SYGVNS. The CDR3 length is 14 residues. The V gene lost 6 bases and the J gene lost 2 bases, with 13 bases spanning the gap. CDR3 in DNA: TGTGCCAGCAGATTTTGGGGCAGAAACTATGGCTACACCTTC. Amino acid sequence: CASRFWGRNYGYTF.

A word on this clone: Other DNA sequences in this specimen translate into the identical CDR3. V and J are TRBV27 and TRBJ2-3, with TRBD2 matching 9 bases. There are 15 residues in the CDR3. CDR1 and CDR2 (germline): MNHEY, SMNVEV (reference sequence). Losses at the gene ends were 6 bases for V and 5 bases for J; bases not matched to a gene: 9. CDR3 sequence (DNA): TGTGCCAGCAGCTTTCTAGCGGGGACCGAAGATACGCAGTATTTT. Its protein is CASSFLAGTEDTQYF.

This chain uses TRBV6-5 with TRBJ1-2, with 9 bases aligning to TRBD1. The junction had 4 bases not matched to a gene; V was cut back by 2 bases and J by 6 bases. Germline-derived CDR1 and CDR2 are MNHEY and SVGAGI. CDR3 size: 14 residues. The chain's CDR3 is CASSYTRQGDGYTF. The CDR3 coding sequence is TGTGCCAGCAGTTACACCAGACAGGGGGATGGCTACACCTTC.

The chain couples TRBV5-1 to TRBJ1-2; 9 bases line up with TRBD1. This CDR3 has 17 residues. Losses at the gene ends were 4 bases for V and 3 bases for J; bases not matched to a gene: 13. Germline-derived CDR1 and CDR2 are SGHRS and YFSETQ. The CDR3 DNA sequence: TGCGCCAGCAGCCCGGAGGGGGACAGGGACCGGTACTATGGCTACACCTTC. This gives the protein CASSPEGDRDRYYGYTF.

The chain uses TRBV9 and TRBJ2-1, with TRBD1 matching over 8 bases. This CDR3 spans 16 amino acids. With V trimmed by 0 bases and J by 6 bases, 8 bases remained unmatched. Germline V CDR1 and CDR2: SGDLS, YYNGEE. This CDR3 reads CASSVESRGRRNEQFF. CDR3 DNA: TGTGCCAGCAGCGTAGAGAGCAGGGGGCGTCGCAATGAGCAGTTCTTC.

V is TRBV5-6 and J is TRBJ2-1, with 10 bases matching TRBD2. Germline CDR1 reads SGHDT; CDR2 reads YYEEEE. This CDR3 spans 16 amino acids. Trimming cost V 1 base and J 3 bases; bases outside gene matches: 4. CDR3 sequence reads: CASSLLLAGSYNEQFF. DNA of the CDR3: TGTGCCAGCAGCTTGCTACTAGCGGGAAGCTACAATGAGCAGTTCTTC.

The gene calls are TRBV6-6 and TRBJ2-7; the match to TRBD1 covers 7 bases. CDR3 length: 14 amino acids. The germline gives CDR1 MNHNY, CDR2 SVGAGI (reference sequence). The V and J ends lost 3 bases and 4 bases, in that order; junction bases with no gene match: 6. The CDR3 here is CASSYYDRAYEQYF. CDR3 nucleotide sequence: TGTGCCAGCAGTTATTACGACAGGGCATACGAGCAGTACTTC.

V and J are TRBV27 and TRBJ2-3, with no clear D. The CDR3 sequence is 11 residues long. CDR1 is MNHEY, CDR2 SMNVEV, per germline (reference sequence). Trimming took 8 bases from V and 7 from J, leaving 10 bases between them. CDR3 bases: TGTGCCAGCGGGCAGCCAAATACGCAGTATTTT. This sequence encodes CASGQPNTQYF.

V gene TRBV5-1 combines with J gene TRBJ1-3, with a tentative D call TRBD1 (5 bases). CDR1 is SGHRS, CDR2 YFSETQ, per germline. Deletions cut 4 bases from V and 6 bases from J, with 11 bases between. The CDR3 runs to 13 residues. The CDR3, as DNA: TGCGCCAGCAGCCTAGGAGGGGAAAACACCATATATTTT. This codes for CASSLGGENTIYF.

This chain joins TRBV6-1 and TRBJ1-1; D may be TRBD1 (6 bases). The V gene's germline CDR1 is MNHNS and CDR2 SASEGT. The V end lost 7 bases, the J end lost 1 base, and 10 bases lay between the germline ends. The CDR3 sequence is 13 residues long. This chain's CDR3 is CASTLDRNTEAFF. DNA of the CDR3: TGTGCCAGCACCCTGGACAGGAACACTGAAGCTTTCTTT.

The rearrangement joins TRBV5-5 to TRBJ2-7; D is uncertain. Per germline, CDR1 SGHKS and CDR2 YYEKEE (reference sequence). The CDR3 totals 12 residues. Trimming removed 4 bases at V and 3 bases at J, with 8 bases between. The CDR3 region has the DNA TGTGCCAGCAGCCCCGGAGTCTACGAGCAGTACTTC. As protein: CASSPGVYEQYF.

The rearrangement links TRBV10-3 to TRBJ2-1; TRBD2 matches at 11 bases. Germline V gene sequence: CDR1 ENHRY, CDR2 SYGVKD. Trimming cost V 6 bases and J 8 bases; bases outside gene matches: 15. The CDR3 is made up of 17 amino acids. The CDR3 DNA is TGTGCCATCAGGGGAATGGGGGCTAGCGGGAGGACCGATGAGCAGTTCTTC. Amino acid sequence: CAIRGMGASGRTDEQFF.

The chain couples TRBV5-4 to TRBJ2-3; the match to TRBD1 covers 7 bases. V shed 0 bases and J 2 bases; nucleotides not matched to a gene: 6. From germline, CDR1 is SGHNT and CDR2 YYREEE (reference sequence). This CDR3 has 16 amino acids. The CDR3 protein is CASSLGLTGFTDTQYF. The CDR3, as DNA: TGTGCCAGCAGCTTGGGGTTGACAGGGTTCACAGATACGCAGTATTTT.

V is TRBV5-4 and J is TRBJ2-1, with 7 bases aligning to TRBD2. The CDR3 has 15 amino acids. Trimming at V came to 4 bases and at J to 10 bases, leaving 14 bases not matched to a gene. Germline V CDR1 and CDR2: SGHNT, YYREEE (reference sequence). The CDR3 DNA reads TGTGCCAGCAGCGGGGCGGGAGCCCCGAAAGACGAGCAGTTCTTC. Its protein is CASSGAGAPKDEQFF.

The CDR3 reads CASSPAVGSGRLYEQYF. CDR3 DNA sequence: TGTGCCAGCAGTCCTGCCGTCGGTAGCGGGAGACTCTACGAGCAGTACTTC. The J gene is TRBJ2-7, the V gene TRBV28, with TRBD2 matching over 9 bases. The V gene end was trimmed by 5 bases and the J gene end by 3 bases; junction bases not matched to a gene: 14. CDR3 length: 17 amino acids. Per germline, CDR1 MDHEN and CDR2 SYDVKM.

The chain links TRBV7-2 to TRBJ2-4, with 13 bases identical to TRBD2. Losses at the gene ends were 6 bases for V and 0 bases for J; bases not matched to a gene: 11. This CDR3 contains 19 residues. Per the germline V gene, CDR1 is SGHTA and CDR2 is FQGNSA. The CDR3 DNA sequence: TGTGCCAGCAGACCGATACTAGCGGGGGGGCCCCTAGCCAAAAACATTCAGTACTTC. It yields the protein CASRPILAGGPLAKNIQYF.

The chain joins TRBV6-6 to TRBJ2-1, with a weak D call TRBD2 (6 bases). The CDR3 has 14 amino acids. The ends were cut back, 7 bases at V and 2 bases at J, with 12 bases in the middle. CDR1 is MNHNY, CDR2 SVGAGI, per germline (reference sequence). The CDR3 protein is CASIRDSTYNEQFF. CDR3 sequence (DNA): TGTGCCAGCATCCGGGACTCAACCTACAATGAGCAGTTCTTC.

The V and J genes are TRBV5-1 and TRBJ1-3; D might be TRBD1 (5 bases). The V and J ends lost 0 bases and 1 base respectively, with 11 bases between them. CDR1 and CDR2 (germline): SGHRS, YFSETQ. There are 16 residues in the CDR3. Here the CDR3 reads CASSLAPTASGNTIYF. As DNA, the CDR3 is TGCGCCAGCAGCTTGGCCCCGACAGCTTCTGGAAACACCATATATTTT.

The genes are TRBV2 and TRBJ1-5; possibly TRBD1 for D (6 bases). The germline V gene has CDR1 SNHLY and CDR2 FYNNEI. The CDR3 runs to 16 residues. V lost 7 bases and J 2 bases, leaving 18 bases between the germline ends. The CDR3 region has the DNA TGTGCCAGCACCGGAGGGGGAGGGGCCGGCAATCAGCCCCAGCATTTT. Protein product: CASTGGGGAGNQPQHF.